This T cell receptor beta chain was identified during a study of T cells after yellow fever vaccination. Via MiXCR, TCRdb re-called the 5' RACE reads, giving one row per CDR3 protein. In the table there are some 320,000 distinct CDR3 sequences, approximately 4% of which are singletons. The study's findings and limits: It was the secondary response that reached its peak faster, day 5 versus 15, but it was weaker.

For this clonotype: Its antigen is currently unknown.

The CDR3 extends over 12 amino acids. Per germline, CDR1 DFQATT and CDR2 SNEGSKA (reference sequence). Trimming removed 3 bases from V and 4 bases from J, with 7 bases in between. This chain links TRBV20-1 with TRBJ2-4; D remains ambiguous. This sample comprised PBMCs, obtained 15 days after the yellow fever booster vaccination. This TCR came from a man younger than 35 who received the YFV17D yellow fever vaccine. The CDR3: CSASIRKNIQYF. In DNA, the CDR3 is TGCAGTGCTAGTATCCGGAAAAACATTCAGTACTTC.